This TCR beta chain was profiled in a study of blood T cells in healthy people across ages. Findings and limits, study-wide: Higher naive T cell percentage went strongly together with higher TCR beta diversity.

Total RNA was extracted at no less than 5 micrograms per sample. J lost 3 bases, V lost 6 bases, and 8 bases had no gene match. CDR1 is DFQATT and CDR2 is SNEGSKA in the germline V gene (reference sequence). The CDR3 contains 13 residues. This clonotype was recorded at least ten times. Its antigen is unknown. Combining a sample-barcoded 5' primer with a J-beta primer mix, a second PCR ran for roughly 7 to 12 cycles. MiXCR was run by TCRdb on the 5' RACE reads, yielding one entry per CDR3 protein. The sample lists fewer than 950,000 distinct CDR3 sequences; roughly 35% were seen once. The sequencing sample was made of blood. The TCR originated in a man aged 18 to 30 in good health. The J gene is TRBJ2-7, the V gene TRBV20-1; 7 bases align to TRBD2. The chain's CDR3 is CSALADDRYEQYF. The CDR3 coding sequence is TGCAGTGCCCTAGCGGATGACCGCTACGAGCAGTACTTC.